The 32 T cell receptor beta chains below were found in one sample sequenced in a study of T-cell memory formation after mild COVID-19 listed by TCRdb under 2021. Receptor amplification or capture employed 5' RACE. Instrument on record: Illumina NovaSeq 6000. The public reads were run again by TCRdb, first through fastp at Q25 and then through MiXCR, and only productive beta chains were kept. Here each entry gathers all rows of one CDR3 protein and keeps the most common genes and DNA. Across this sample there are roughly 560,000 distinct CDR3 sequences, with roughly 21% seen only once. The ten largest clones add up to about 12% of the sample. The specimen was PBMCs or a T cell subset sorted from them (not recorded which). The origin of the receptors is an adult woman who had mild COVID-19 (a few samples of this study predate the infection). The sample titles of this study are shuffled in the database, so cell type and time point are left out; the donor was told from shared clones.

J is TRBJ1-2 and V is TRBV7-9; 7 bases fit TRBD1. V gave up 5 bases and J gave up 4 bases; unmatched junction bases: 7. The CDR3 loop spans 14 amino acids. The V gene's germline CDR1 is SEHNR and CDR2 FQNEAQ (reference sequence). CDR3 region: CASSTQQGSYGYTF. The CDR3, as DNA: TGTGCCAGCAGCACTCAACAGGGGAGCTATGGCTACACCTTC.

The chain couples TRBV20-1 to TRBJ2-5; 10 positions agree with TRBD2. With V trimmed by 2 bases and J by 3 bases, 9 bases remained unmatched. This CDR3 comprises 16 residues. Germline-derived CDR1 and CDR2 are DFQATT and SNEGSKA (reference sequence). The CDR3 region has the DNA TGCAGTGCTAGATCAGCTACTAGCGGGACTGAAGAGACCCAGTACTTC. This encodes CSARSATSGTEETQYF.

The chain carries TRBV7-3 and TRBJ1-1; 7 nucleotides line up with TRBD1. Germline V lookup: CDR1 SGHTA, CDR2 FQGTGA. Trimming cost V 5 bases and J 1 base; bases outside gene matches: 10. This CDR3 comprises 16 residues. CDR3 amino acids: CASSIDRAEGNTEAFF. The CDR3 DNA reads TGTGCCAGCAGCATCGACAGGGCAGAAGGGAACACTGAAGCTTTCTTT.

This clonotype has more than one count but fewer than ten. The chain carries TRBV3-1 and TRBJ1-5; a possible D gene is TRBD1 (5 bases). In germline, CDR1 is LGHDT, CDR2 YNNKEL (reference sequence). With 4 bases removed from V and 7 bases from J, the gap between germline ends came to 17 bases. The CDR3 has 15 amino acids. In DNA, the CDR3 is TGTGCCAGCAGCCCCGATGGGAGGGGAGGACAGCCCCAGCATTTT. Its translation is CASSPDGRGGQPQHF.

In DNA, the CDR3 is TGCAAACCGAGCACAGATACGCAGTATTTT. It translates to CKPSTDTQYF. This chain connects TRBV20-1 to TRBJ2-3; no clear D. Germline V gives CDR1 DFQATT, CDR2 SNEGSKA (reference sequence). CDR3 size: 10 residues.

There are a few counts of this clonotype. The V and J genes are TRBV25-1 and TRBJ2-7, with 9 bases matching TRBD1. The CDR3 has 15 amino acids. Germline CDR1 is MGHDK and CDR2 is SYGVNS. J was trimmed by 2 bases and V by 3 bases; bases with no gene match: 5. CDR3 sequence reads: CASSEGQGPAYEQYF. In nucleotides, the CDR3 is TGTGCCAGCAGTGAGGGACAGGGACCTGCCTACGAGCAGTACTTC.

In this sample, this clonotype turned up a few times. This chain links TRBV5-1 with TRBJ1-1; D remains unclear. Germline loops: CDR1 SGHRS, CDR2 YFSETQ. The CDR3 extends over 13 amino acids. The V end lost 0 bases, the J end lost 4 bases, and 7 bases lay between the germline ends. The CDR3 here is CASSLVGFTEAFF. The CDR3 nucleotides are TGCGCCAGCAGCTTGGTGGGATTCACTGAAGCTTTCTTT.

The V gene is TRBV9, the J gene TRBJ2-2; 8 nucleotides match TRBD1. The CDR3 contains 15 residues. CDR1 and CDR2 (germline): SGDLS, YYNGEE. The junction had 5 bases not matched to a gene; V was cut back by 3 bases and J by 4 bases. Written as DNA, the CDR3 is TGTGCCAGCAGCGCCAGGACAGGGTCCACCGGGGAGCTGTTTTTT. Translated: CASSARTGSTGELFF.

This sequence joins TRBV19 and TRBJ1-1, with TRBD1 as a possible D gene (5 bases). Trimming stripped 11 bases from V and 5 bases from J, with 9 bases between. The V gene's germline CDR1 is LNHDA and CDR2 SQIVND (reference sequence). The CDR3 loop spans 10 amino acids. In DNA, the CDR3 is TGTGCCGGCGGGGGTACTGAAGCTTTCTTT. Translating gives CAGGGTEAFF.

The CDR3 spells CASSFLGQPDQPQHF. The CDR3 region has the DNA TGTGCCAGCAGCTTCCTGGGACAGCCTGATCAGCCCCAGCATTTT. This chain joins TRBV9 and TRBJ1-5; 7 nucleotides agree with TRBD1. The V segment lost 4 bases and the J segment 5 bases; nucleotides outside the gene matches: 9. The germline V gene has CDR1 SGDLS and CDR2 YYNGEE. The CDR3 covers 15 residues.

This chain joins TRBV7-9 and TRBJ2-3; D not certain. Germline V gene sequence: CDR1 SEHNR, CDR2 FQNEAQ (reference sequence). V was clipped by 5 bases and J by 6 bases, with 9 bases between them. This CDR3 is 12 amino acids long. The CDR3 nucleotides are TGTGCCAGCAGCCCCCCCCGTGATACGCAGTATTTT. The encoded protein is CASSPPRDTQYF.

This rearrangement joins TRBV6-5 to TRBJ2-3; the D gene is possibly TRBD2 (6 bases). This CDR3 contains 16 residues. Germline V gene data show CDR1 as MNHEY and CDR2 as SVGAGI. Trimming shortened V by 8 bases and J by 3 bases, and 21 bases separated the two germline ends. Here the CDR3 reads CASVTRPIRGTDTQYF. The CDR3 region has the DNA TGTGCCAGCGTCACACGACCCATTCGGGGGACAGATACGCAGTATTTT.

This clonotype has a count of ten or more. The junction does not match germline at one end; this may be a read error. J is TRBJ1-1 and V is TRBV3-1; possibly TRBD1 for D (6 bases). This CDR3 comprises 12 residues. Germline CDR1 and CDR2: LGHDT and YNNKEL (reference sequence). The CDR3 here is CASSQGGTEAFF. CDR3 DNA sequence: TGCGCCAGCAGCCAAGGGGGCACTGAAGCTTTCTTT.

V usage is TRBV7-6 and J usage is TRBJ2-4; perhaps TRBD2 as D (7 bases). The CDR3 has 17 residues. CDR1 is SGHVS, CDR2 FNYEAQ, per germline. V was shortened by 5 bases and J by 1 base, with 18 bases between the two germline ends. CDR3 amino acids: CASSPRGPLGAKNIQYF. CDR3 DNA sequence: TGTGCCAGCAGCCCGCGGGGGCCCCTAGGCGCCAAAAACATTCAGTACTTC.

This clonotype was detected a few times. The chain has TRBV4-3 and TRBJ2-3; D is ambiguous. The CDR3 loop spans 15 amino acids. The V and J ends lost 0 bases and 4 bases respectively, with 11 bases between them. Per germline, CDR1 LGHNA and CDR2 YSLEER. In nucleotides, the CDR3 is TGCGCCAGCAGCCAAGATCGGGCCAGCCCAGATACGCAGTATTTT. The encoded protein is CASSQDRASPDTQYF.

This clonotype was observed a single time. J is TRBJ2-4 and V is TRBV12-3 or TRBV12-4, with D hard to call. The CDR3 length is 11 residues. V lost 6 bases to trimming and J lost 9 bases, with 9 bases between them. Written as DNA, the CDR3 is TGTGCCAGCAGCCTAGGATCCATTCAGTACTTC. Protein sequence: CASSLGSIQYF.

The chain uses TRBV4-1 and TRBJ1-1, with D unclear. The CDR3 is 13 residues long. The V and J ends lost 0 bases and 6 bases respectively, with 8 bases between them. Germline V gives CDR1 MGHRA, CDR2 YSYEKL. Here the CDR3 reads CASSQDGSAEAFF. The CDR3 nucleotides read TGCGCCAGCAGCCAAGATGGGAGCGCTGAAGCTTTCTTT.

The V call is TRBV7-9, the J call TRBJ2-3; 10 bases are shared with TRBD2. The CDR3 extends over 17 amino acids. The junction had 11 bases not matched to a gene; V was cut back by 2 bases and J by 6 bases. Germline V gene data show CDR1 as SEHNR and CDR2 as FQNEAQ (reference sequence). CDR3 bases: TGTGCCAGCAGCTTACGGCCCGCTAGCGGGAGAGGTGATACGCAGTATTTT. Translating it yields CASSLRPASGRGDTQYF.

This clonotype showed up just once. The chain has TRBV6-6 and TRBJ2-6; TRBD1 is a possible D gene (6 bases). The CDR3 sequence is 15 residues long. Germline V gives CDR1 MNHNY, CDR2 SVGAGI (reference sequence). V dropped 5 bases and J dropped 2 bases, with 10 bases sitting between them. CDR3 DNA sequence: TGTGCCAGCAGTCAACAGGGTACTGGGGCCAACGTCCTGACTTTC. Its protein product is CASSQQGTGANVLTF.

This clonotype was seen only once. The chain is built from TRBV9 and TRBJ2-7, with TRBD2 as a possible D gene (5 bases). CDR1 SGDLS and CDR2 YYNGEE come from the germline V gene. Trimming shortened V by 4 bases and J by 6 bases, and 17 bases separated the two germline ends. This CDR3 is built from 14 residues. The CDR3 loop is CASSRAGHGVEQYF. CDR3 coding DNA: TGTGCCAGCAGCCGCGCGGGTCATGGGGTCGAGCAGTACTTC.

This chain joins TRBV4-1 and TRBJ2-4, with 9 bases aligning to TRBD2. This CDR3 is built from 17 residues. Trimming cost V 0 bases and J 2 bases; bases outside gene matches: 5. The V gene's germline CDR1 is MGHRA and CDR2 YSYEKL. CDR3 region: CASSQDPAGGSKNIQYF. CDR3 coding DNA: TGCGCCAGCAGCCAAGATCCAGCGGGGGGATCCAAAAACATTCAGTACTTC.

The chain joins TRBV12-3 or TRBV12-4 to TRBJ2-3, with TRBD2 matching over 13 bases. The CDR3 is 16 amino acids. J lost 4 bases, V lost 5 bases, and 6 bases had no gene match. This chain's CDR3 is CASSTSGTSGADTQYF. The CDR3 bases are TGTGCCAGCAGTACCTCCGGGACTAGCGGGGCAGATACGCAGTATTTT.

This clonotype occurred a few times. The chain uses TRBV5-6 and TRBJ2-6; 8 nucleotides match TRBD1. V lost 2 bases and J lost 0; bases outside the gene matches: 4. Germline V lookup: CDR1 SGHDT, CDR2 YYEEEE. CDR3 length equals 17 residues. The CDR3 here is CASSFWTGSSGANVLTF. CDR3 coding DNA: TGTGCCAGCAGCTTTTGGACAGGGAGCTCTGGGGCCAACGTCCTGACTTTC.

In this sample, this clonotype turned up many times. The V gene is TRBV20-1, the J gene TRBJ2-3; TRBD2 matches at 10 bases. The CDR3 totals 16 residues. Trimming at V came to 1 base and at J to 6 bases, leaving 10 bases not matched to a gene. Germline V CDR1 and CDR2: DFQATT, SNEGSKA (reference sequence). The CDR3 here is CSARGGLAAVSDTQYF. The CDR3 DNA reads TGCAGTGCTAGAGGTGGACTAGCGGCGGTCTCGGATACGCAGTATTTT.

The sample holds a few counts of this clonotype. The chain links TRBV7-3 to TRBJ2-3; no firm D call. The germline V and J ends were trimmed by 5 bases and 5 bases, with 11 bases remaining between them. CDR1 and CDR2 from the germline V gene are SGHTA and FQGTGA. The CDR3 spans 13 residues. The CDR3 sequence: CASSAEIGDTQYF. The DNA of the CDR3 is TGTGCCAGCAGCGCGGAGATAGGAGATACGCAGTATTTT.

This clonotype was counted a few times. The V and J genes are TRBV12-3 or TRBV12-4 and TRBJ1-3; D possibly corresponds to TRBD1 (5 bases). The V end was cut by 6 bases, the J end by 2 bases, with 8 bases between. The CDR3 runs to 13 residues. Here the CDR3 DNA reads TGTGCCAGCAGGCAGGGACCTGGAAACACCATATATTTT. It specifies CASRQGPGNTIYF.

The J gene is TRBJ1-5, the V gene TRBV4-2; D gene unclear. The CDR3 covers 15 residues. The ends were cut back, 2 bases at V and 3 bases at J, with 11 bases in the middle. Germline V gene lookup returns CDR1 LGHNA and CDR2 YNFKEQ. CDR3 protein: CASSQIAGTNQPQHF. CDR3 in DNA: TGTGCCAGCAGCCAAATAGCAGGTACCAATCAGCCCCAGCATTTT.

V gene TRBV6-2 or TRBV6-3 combines with J gene TRBJ2-7; 7 bases match TRBD1. There are 14 residues in the CDR3. V dropped 5 bases and J dropped 6; count of bases not matched to a gene: 10. Germline V gene data show CDR1 as MNHEY and CDR2 as SVGEGT. DNA of the CDR3: TGTGCCAGCAGTCGACAGGGAACGAGGGGCGAGCAGTACTTC. Its protein product is CASSRQGTRGEQYF.

J is TRBJ2-6 and V is TRBV9, with 10 bases aligning to TRBD1. The CDR3 has 17 amino acids. Looked up from germline, CDR1 is SGDLS and CDR2 is YYNGEE. Losses at the gene ends were 0 bases for V and 4 bases for J; bases not matched to a gene: 4. In DNA form, the CDR3 reads TGTGCCAGCAGCGTAGTTGACAGGGGGCCAGGGGCCAACGTCCTGACTTTC. As protein: CASSVVDRGPGANVLTF.

This clonotype was seen a few times. V gene TRBV12-3 or TRBV12-4 combines with J gene TRBJ1-1; 7 positions agree with TRBD1. The V and J ends lost 4 bases and 7 bases, in that order; junction bases with no gene match: 15. The CDR3 extends over 16 amino acids. The CDR3 nucleotides are TGTGCCAGCAGTTCGCGGACAGGCTCAGGCTTCTTTGAAGCTTTCTTT. Protein product: CASSSRTGSGFFEAFF.

J is TRBJ2-7 and V is TRBV7-2; 9 positions agree with TRBD2. With 6 bases clipped from V and 3 bases from J, the junction kept 9 bases outside the gene matches. This CDR3 comprises 15 residues. Per the germline V gene, CDR1 is SGHTA and CDR2 is FQGNSA. CDR3 nucleotides: TGTGCCAGCAGGACTAAGGGACTAGCCGTCTACGAGCAGTACTTC. As protein: CASRTKGLAVYEQYF.

The chain is built from TRBV19 and TRBJ1-5; D perhaps matches TRBD1 (5 bases). The CDR3 extends over 17 amino acids. Trimming cost V 6 bases and J 2 bases, with 20 bases left between them. Germline V gene lookup returns CDR1 LNHDA and CDR2 SQIVND (reference sequence). The DNA of the CDR3 is TGTGCCAGTAGCCACACCCTAGGGGAGAGGGGCAATCAGCCCCAGCATTTT. Translating gives CASSHTLGERGNQPQHF.